This T cell receptor (beta chain) was found in a study of T-cell memory formation after mild COVID-19. The CDR3 runs to 16 residues. Deletions cut 2 bases from V and 5 bases from J, with 19 bases between. Germline lookup yields CDR1 SGHDT and CDR2 YYEEEE. Whole-study results and caveats: Clones shrinking from day 15 to 85 showed even CD4/CD8 mixes; later expanders tilted CD4+. Several responding clones turned up in pre-infection memory, indicating that cross-reactive memory may have taken part.

Worth noting for this clonotype: Its antigen is unknown.

After 5'RACE with constant-segment primers, TCR alpha and TCR beta cDNA libraries carrying sample barcodes and UMIs were obtained. From the 5' RACE reads, TCRdb called clonotypes with MiXCR, one entry per CDR3 protein. This table holds under 200,000 distinct CDR3 sequences, about a third found once. J is TRBJ2-5 and V is TRBV5-6; weak D call: TRBD2 (5 bases). The source material was PBMCs or a T cell subset sorted from them (not recorded which). This receptor was taken from an adult woman who had mild COVID-19 (a few samples of this study predate the infection). Cell type and time point are not known. In DNA, the CDR3 is TGTGCCAGCAGCTTATCCATCCGGGGAGATTGGGAGACCCAGTACTTC. This gives the protein CASSLSIRGDWETQYF.